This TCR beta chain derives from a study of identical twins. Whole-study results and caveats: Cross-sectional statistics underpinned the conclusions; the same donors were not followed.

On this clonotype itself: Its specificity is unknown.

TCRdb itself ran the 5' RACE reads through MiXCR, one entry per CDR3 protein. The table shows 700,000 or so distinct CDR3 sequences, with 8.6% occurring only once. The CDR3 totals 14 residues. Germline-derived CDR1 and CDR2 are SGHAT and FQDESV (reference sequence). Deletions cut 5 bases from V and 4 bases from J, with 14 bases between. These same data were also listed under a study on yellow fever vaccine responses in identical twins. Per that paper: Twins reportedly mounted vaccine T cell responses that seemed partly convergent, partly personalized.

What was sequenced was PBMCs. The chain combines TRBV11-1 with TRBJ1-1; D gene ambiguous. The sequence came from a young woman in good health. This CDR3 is CASSHPGLITEAFF. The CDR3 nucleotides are TGTGCCAGCAGCCACCCTGGTCTCATCACTGAAGCTTTCTTT. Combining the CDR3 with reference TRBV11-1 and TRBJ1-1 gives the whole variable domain EAEVAQSPRYKITEKSQAVAFWCDPISGHATLYWYRQILGQGPELLVQFQDESVVDDSQLPKDRFSAERLKGVDSTLKIQPAELGDSAMYLCASSHPGLITEAFFGQGTRLTVV.